These 25 T cell receptor beta chains were all obtained from the same sample, sequenced in a study of CD8 T cells in Susac syndrome. The authors reverse transcribed roughly 0.5 to 1 ug RNA with random hexamers. TCRdb redid the calling of the immunoSEQ multiplex PCR reads with MiXCR, one entry per CDR3 protein. Of 150,000 to 200,000 distinct CDR3 sequences in the sample, approximately 93% were seen once. The sequenced sample consisted of CD4+ T cells from PBMCs. All receptors derive from a human donor with multiple sclerosis.

The chain links TRBV19 to TRBJ1-5; the D is unclear. In germline, CDR1 is LNHDA, CDR2 SQIVND (reference sequence). V dropped 4 bases and J dropped 6 bases, with 13 bases sitting between them. This CDR3 region has 14 residues. CDR3 residues: CASSRREGRQPQHF. The CDR3 region has the DNA TGTGCCAGTAGTAGACGAGAGGGTCGTCAGCCCCAGCATTTT.

The rearrangement joins TRBV14 to TRBJ2-7, with D unresolved. The germline V gene has CDR1 SGHDN and CDR2 FVKESK. CDR3 length: 18 amino acids. Deletions cut 0 bases from V and 4 bases from J, with 22 bases between. The CDR3 nucleotides are TGTGCCAGCAGCCAAGAAAAGCCCTCGGCCCCCTCTACATACGAGCAGTACTTC. Amino acids: CASSQEKPSAPSTYEQYF.

The V gene is TRBV2, the J gene TRBJ2-2, with unresolved D. Germline V gives CDR1 SNHLY, CDR2 FYNNEI. V gave up 6 bases and J gave up 7 bases, with 9 bases separating them. This CDR3 is 12 amino acids long. CDR3 region: CASSLYDGELFF. The CDR3 DNA follows: TGTGCCAGCAGCCTTTATGACGGGGAGCTGTTTTTT.

The chain employs TRBV12-3 or TRBV12-4 and TRBJ2-7; D gene unclear. The length of the CDR3 is 15 residues. Trimming pared 6 bases from V and 3 bases from J, leaving 18 bases between. The CDR3 DNA follows: TGTGCCAGCAGCACAGACGGCCATGACCGCTACGAGCAGTACTTC. Amino acids: CASSTDGHDRYEQYF.

The rearrangement uses TRBV28 and TRBJ2-2, with D perhaps matching TRBD2 (6 bases). The CDR3 runs 13 residues. V dropped 6 bases and J dropped 4 bases, with 9 bases sitting between them. Germline CDR1 reads MDHEN; CDR2 reads SYDVKM. CDR3 nucleotide sequence: TGTGCCAGCAGGCGGGACCGCACCGGGGAGCTGTTTTTT. The encoded protein is CASRRDRTGELFF.

The rearrangement links TRBV6-5 to TRBJ1-3; D is undetermined. CDR1 is MNHEY, CDR2 SVGAGI, per germline. The CDR3 has 15 residues. With 3 bases removed from V and 0 bases from J, the gap between germline ends came to 9 bases. In DNA form, the CDR3 reads TGTGCCAGCAGTTATAAGGGCAACTCTGGAAACACCATATATTTT. Protein: CASSYKGNSGNTIYF.

The CDR3 spells CAWSAGNRALSLFNQPQHF. The CDR3, as DNA: TGTGCCTGGAGTGCAGGAAACAGGGCTCTCTCTCTTTTCAATCAGCCCCAGCATTTT. This chain connects TRBV30 to TRBJ1-5; possible D gene TRBD1, 6 bases. CDR1 and CDR2 from the germline V gene are GTSNPN and SVGIG (reference sequence). The ends were cut back, 1 base at V and 3 bases at J, with 25 bases in the middle. The CDR3 is 19 amino acids.

This chain connects TRBV7-6 to TRBJ2-2; the D gene is possibly TRBD1 (6 bases). V dropped 6 bases and J dropped 7 bases, with 12 bases sitting between them. Germline CDR1 reads SGHVS; CDR2 reads FNYEAQ. The CDR3 length is 13 residues. The CDR3 reads CASRNRELGELFF. The CDR3 nucleotides read TGTGCCAGCAGGAACAGGGAGCTCGGGGAGCTGTTTTTT.

The DNA of the CDR3 is TGTGCCAGCAGCACGACCGGGGTCGGCAATCAGCCCCAGCATTTT. This sequence encodes CASSTTGVGNQPQHF. The gene calls are TRBV7-2 and TRBJ1-5; D not certain. V was clipped by 5 bases and J by 2 bases, with 13 bases between them. This CDR3 is 15 amino acids long. From germline, CDR1 is SGHTA and CDR2 FQGNSA.

This chain links TRBV9 with TRBJ2-5; 9 positions match TRBD1. Germline V gives CDR1 SGDLS, CDR2 YYNGEE. Trimming removed 1 base from V and 4 bases from J; junction bases left unmatched: 5. This CDR3 has 15 amino acids. The DNA of the CDR3 is TGTGCCAGCAGCGTACAGGGACAGGGAGTAGAGACCCAGTACTTC. Protein: CASSVQGQGVETQYF.

The rearrangement uses TRBV11-3 and TRBJ2-3, with D possibly matching TRBD2 (5 bases). The CDR3 contains 17 residues. Germline V gene sequence: CDR1 SGHNT, CDR2 YENEEA. Between the trimmed V and J ends, which lost 5 bases and 2 bases, there was a span of 20 bases. This chain's CDR3 is CASSRDLREAVTDTQYF. CDR3 DNA: TGTGCCAGCAGCCGGGATTTACGGGAAGCCGTCACAGATACGCAGTATTTT.

This chain links TRBV6-5 with TRBJ2-6; D is ambiguous. The CDR3 is made up of 16 amino acids. The V gene lost 2 bases and the J gene lost 0 bases, with 8 bases spanning the gap. Germline CDR1 and CDR2: MNHEY and SVGAGI. CDR3 sequence: CASSYNRVSGANVLTF. In nucleotides, the CDR3 is TGTGCCAGCAGTTACAATAGGGTCTCTGGGGCCAACGTCCTGACTTTC.

This rearrangement joins TRBV6-6 to TRBJ1-4; no reliable D call. With 6 bases removed from V and 7 bases from J, the gap between germline ends came to 15 bases. This CDR3 is built from 14 residues. Per the germline V gene, CDR1 is MNHNY and CDR2 is SVGAGI (reference sequence). The CDR3 DNA reads TGTGCCAGCAGGGACCCCGGGGTGGGTGAAAAACTGTTTTTT. It yields the protein CASRDPGVGEKLFF.

This sequence joins TRBV6-2 or TRBV6-3 and TRBJ1-5, with D unresolved. The CDR3 has 12 amino acids. Germline V gene data show CDR1 as MNHEY and CDR2 as SVGEGT. V was shortened by 0 bases and J by 7 bases, with 4 bases between the two germline ends. CDR3 in amino acids: CASSYSEQPQHF. The CDR3 DNA follows: TGTGCCAGCAGTTACTCCGAGCAGCCCCAGCATTTT.

The V call is TRBV29-1, the J call TRBJ2-2; D could derive from TRBD1 or TRBD2 (6 bases each). This CDR3 contains 17 residues. Germline V gene sequence: CDR1 SQVTM, CDR2 ANQGSEA. Trimming stripped 1 base from V and 7 bases from J, with 22 bases between. CDR3 sequence: CSVEVGRGGRGVGELFF. In DNA, the CDR3 is TGCAGCGTTGAAGTTGGGAGAGGGGGGCGCGGTGTCGGGGAGCTGTTTTTT.

The rearrangement uses TRBV30 and TRBJ1-2, with 8 bases identical to TRBD1. J gave up 2 bases and V 1 base, and 9 bases lay outside the gene matches. The CDR3 covers 16 residues. CDR1 and CDR2 (germline): GTSNPN, SVGIG (reference sequence). As DNA, the CDR3 is TGTGCCTGGAGTGGGGACAGGCCTAAGGAAAACTATGGCTACACCTTC. Encoded protein: CAWSGDRPKENYGYTF.

This chain uses TRBV5-1 with TRBJ1-2, with 11 bases identical to TRBD1. The CDR3 contains 17 residues. The junction had 8 bases not matched to a gene; V was cut back by 2 bases and J by 2 bases. Looked up from germline, CDR1 is SGHRS and CDR2 is YFSETQ. The CDR3 sequence is CASSFSTGTGGNYGYTF. The CDR3 nucleotides are TGCGCCAGCAGCTTTTCCACCGGGACAGGGGGAAACTATGGCTACACCTTC.

This chain uses TRBV9 with TRBJ2-1; perhaps D is TRBD1 or TRBD2 (5 bases each). The CDR3 has 15 residues. Trimming stripped 4 bases from V and 6 bases from J, with 17 bases between. Germline V CDR1 and CDR2: SGDLS, YYNGEE. DNA for the CDR3: TGTGCCAGCAGCCTTGGCCCCCAGGGACGCAATGAGCAGTTCTTC. It is translated as CASSLGPQGRNEQFF. The complete variable domain, with remaining parts taken from reference TRBV9 and TRBJ2-1, reads DSGVTQTPKHLITATGQRVTLRCSPRSGDLSVYWYQQSLDQGLQFLIQYYNGEERAKGNILERFSAQQFPDLHSELNLSSLELGDSALYFCASSLGPQGRNEQFFGPGTRLTVL.

This clonotype was seen only a few times. The rearrangement links TRBV19 to TRBJ2-5; no reliable D call. Trimming stripped 3 bases from V and 4 bases from J, with 3 bases between. Per the germline V gene, CDR1 is LNHDA and CDR2 is SQIVND (reference sequence). CDR3 length: 11 amino acids. The CDR3 here is CASSIAETQYF. CDR3 nucleotide sequence: TGTGCCAGTAGTATCGCAGAGACCCAGTACTTC. The full variable domain, completed using reference TRBV19 and TRBJ2-5, is DGGITQSPKYLFRKEGQNVTLSCEQNLNHDAMYWYRQDPGQGLRLIYYSQIVNDFQKGDIAEGYSVSREKKESFPLTVTSAQKNPTAFYLCASSIAETQYFGPGTRLLVL.

The chain has TRBV5-1 and TRBJ1-1; 8 bases are a match to TRBD1. This CDR3 region has 15 residues. Germline lookup yields CDR1 SGHRS and CDR2 YFSETQ. Trimming cost V 0 bases and J 1 base; bases outside gene matches: 2. Written as DNA, the CDR3 is TGCGCCAGCAGCTTGGACGGGACAGGGAACACTGAAGCTTTCTTT. It encodes CASSLDGTGNTEAFF. Filled out from reference TRBV5-1 and TRBJ1-1, the complete variable domain reads KAGVTQTPRYLIKTRGQQVTLSCSPISGHRSVSWYQQTPGQGLQFLFEYFSETQRNKGNFPGRFSGRQFSNSRSEMNVSTLELGDSALYLCASSLDGTGNTEAFFGQGTRLTVV.

The gene calls are TRBV4-3 and TRBJ2-4, with a tentative D call TRBD2 (7 bases). The V end was cut by 0 bases, the J end by 9 bases, with 12 bases between. The CDR3 has 14 amino acids. Germline V gene data show CDR1 as LGHNA and CDR2 as YSLEER. The CDR3 coding sequence is TGCGCCAGCAGCCAAGAACGGGGGGCGAGCATTCAGTACTTC. Translated, it gives CASSQERGASIQYF.

The chain employs TRBV6-2 or TRBV6-3 and TRBJ1-2, with TRBD1 identical over 9 bases. Trimming at V came to 8 bases and at J to 6 bases, leaving 10 bases not matched to a gene. The CDR3 contains 14 residues. CDR1 is MNHEY, CDR2 SVGEGT, per germline. CDR3 in DNA: TGTGCCAGCCGTGAACAGGGGGCTGGTGATGGCTACACCTTC. Translating it yields CASREQGAGDGYTF.

The gene calls are TRBV7-3 and TRBJ2-5; D call uncertain. Trimming removed 1 base at V and 5 bases at J, with 8 bases between. CDR1 SGHTA and CDR2 FQGTGA come from the germline V gene. The CDR3 extends over 13 amino acids. Written as DNA, the CDR3 is TGTGCCAGCAGCTTAATGTTAGGGGAGACCCAGTACTTC. It codes for CASSLMLGETQYF.

This chain uses TRBV27 with TRBJ1-1, with D perhaps matching TRBD1 (5 bases). Germline V lookup: CDR1 MNHEY, CDR2 SMNVEV (reference sequence). The CDR3 runs to 15 residues. V was cut by 1 base and J by 4 bases, with 13 bases left in between. The CDR3 DNA reads TGTGCCAGCAGTTTATGGGCTCATGGGGGCACTGAAGCTTTCTTT. Its protein is CASSLWAHGGTEAFF.

CDR3 loop: CSAPSGDRGQGYTF. CDR3 bases: TGCAGTGCTCCGTCCGGGGACAGGGGTCAGGGCTACACCTTC. The gene calls are TRBV20-1 and TRBJ1-2; TRBD1 aligns across 10 bases. The germline V gene encodes CDR1 DFQATT and CDR2 SNEGSKA (reference sequence). V lost 5 bases and J lost 8; bases outside the gene matches: 11. The CDR3 is made up of 14 amino acids.